This T cell receptor (beta chain) was captured in a study of cytomegalovirus exposure and HLA in healthy donors. Points from the study as a whole: Reports indicated that the classifier achieved high specificity and sensitivity in diagnosing cytomegalovirus status. A few CMV-associated chains proved CMV antigen-specific in vitro. It was found in a later analysis that first-cohort TCR clusters tended to co-occur in the 95 to 150 validation repertoires.

Method: immunoSEQ multiplex PCR; TCRdb's copy keeps in-frame clones and lacks some. The data show roughly 70,000 clones, 96% seen once. The CDR3 totals 14 residues. V was shortened by 1 base and J by 10 bases, with 11 bases between the two germline ends. CDR1 is SGHTA, CDR2 FQGTGA, per germline. Details on this clone: Its antigen is not identified.

The donors were part of the roughly 110-subject validation cohort, which stood apart from the 666-subject first cohort. The V call is TRBV7-3, the J call TRBJ1-6; no clear D gene. This TCR was sampled from a woman aged 18 to 35 in good health and CMV-seropositive. The source material was PBMCs. CDR3 region: CASSLNARESPLHF. The DNA of the CDR3 is TGTGCCAGCAGCTTAAACGCCCGGGAATCACCCCTCCACTTT.